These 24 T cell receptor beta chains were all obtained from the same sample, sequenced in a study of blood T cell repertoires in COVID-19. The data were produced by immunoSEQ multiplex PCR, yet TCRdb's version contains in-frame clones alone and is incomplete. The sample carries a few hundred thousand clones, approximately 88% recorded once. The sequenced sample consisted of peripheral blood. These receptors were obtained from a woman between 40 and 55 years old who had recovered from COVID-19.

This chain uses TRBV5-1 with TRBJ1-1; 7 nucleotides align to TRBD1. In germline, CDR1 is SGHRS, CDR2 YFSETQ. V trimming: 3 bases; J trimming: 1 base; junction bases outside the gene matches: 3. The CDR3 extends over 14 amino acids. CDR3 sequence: CASSWGQKNTEAFF. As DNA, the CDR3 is TGCGCCAGCAGCTGGGGACAGAAGAACACTGAAGCTTTCTTT.

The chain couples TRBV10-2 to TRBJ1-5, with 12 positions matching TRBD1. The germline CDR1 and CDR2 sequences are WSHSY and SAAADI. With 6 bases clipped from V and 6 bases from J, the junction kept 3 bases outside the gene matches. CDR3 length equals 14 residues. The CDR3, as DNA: TGCGCCAGCAGGGGACAGGGGGCGAGTCAGCCCCAGCATTTT. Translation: CASRGQGASQPQHF.

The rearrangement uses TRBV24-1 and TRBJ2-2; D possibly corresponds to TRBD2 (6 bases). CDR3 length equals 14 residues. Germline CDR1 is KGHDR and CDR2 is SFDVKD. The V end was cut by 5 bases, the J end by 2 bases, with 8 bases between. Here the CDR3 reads CATSVADNTGELFF. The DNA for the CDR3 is TGTGCCACCAGTGTAGCGGATAACACCGGGGAGCTGTTTTTT.

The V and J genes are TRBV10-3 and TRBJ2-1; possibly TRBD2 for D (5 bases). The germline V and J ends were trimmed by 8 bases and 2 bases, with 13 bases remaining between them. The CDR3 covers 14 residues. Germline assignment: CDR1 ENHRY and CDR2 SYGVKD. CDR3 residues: CAIGSAGTYNEQFF. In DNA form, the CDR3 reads TGTGCCATCGGAAGCGCCGGGACCTACAATGAGCAGTTCTTC.

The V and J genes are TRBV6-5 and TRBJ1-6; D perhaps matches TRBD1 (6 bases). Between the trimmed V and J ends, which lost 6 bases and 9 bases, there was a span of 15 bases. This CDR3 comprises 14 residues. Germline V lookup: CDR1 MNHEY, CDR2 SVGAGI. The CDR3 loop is CASSRQASGSPLHF. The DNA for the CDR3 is TGTGCCAGCAGCCGACAGGCCTCGGGTTCACCCCTCCACTTT.

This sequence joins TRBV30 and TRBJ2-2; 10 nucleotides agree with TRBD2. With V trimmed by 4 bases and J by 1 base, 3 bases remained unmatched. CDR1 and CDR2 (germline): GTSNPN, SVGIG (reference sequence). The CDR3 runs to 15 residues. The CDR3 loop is CAWNLAGVNTGELFF. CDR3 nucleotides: TGTGCCTGGAATCTAGCGGGAGTGAACACCGGGGAGCTGTTTTTT.

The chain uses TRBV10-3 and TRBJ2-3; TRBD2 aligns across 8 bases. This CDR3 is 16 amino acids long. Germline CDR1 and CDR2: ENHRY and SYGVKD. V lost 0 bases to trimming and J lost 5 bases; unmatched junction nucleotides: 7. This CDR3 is CAISESIAGLKDTQYF. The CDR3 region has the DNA TGTGCCATCAGTGAGTCTATAGCGGGATTAAAAGATACGCAGTATTTT.

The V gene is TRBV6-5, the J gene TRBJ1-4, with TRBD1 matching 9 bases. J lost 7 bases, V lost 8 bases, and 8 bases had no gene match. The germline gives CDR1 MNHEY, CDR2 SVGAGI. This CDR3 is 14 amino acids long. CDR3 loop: CASGNRGPVEKLFF. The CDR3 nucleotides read TGTGCCAGCGGGAACAGGGGGCCGGTTGAAAAACTGTTTTTT.

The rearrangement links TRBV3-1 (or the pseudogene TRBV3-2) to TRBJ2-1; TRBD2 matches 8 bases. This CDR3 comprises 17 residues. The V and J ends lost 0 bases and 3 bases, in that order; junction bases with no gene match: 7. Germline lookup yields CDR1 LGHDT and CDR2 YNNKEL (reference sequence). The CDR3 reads CASSQDPGTRDYNEQFF. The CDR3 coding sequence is TGTGCCAGCAGCCAAGATCCCGGGACTAGGGACTACAATGAGCAGTTCTTC.

CDR3 sequence: CASSTGQDYEQYF. The CDR3 DNA reads as TGTGCCAGCTCAACAGGACAGGACTACGAGCAGTACTTC. V and J are TRBV18 and TRBJ2-7; 7 bases are shared with TRBD1. The CDR3 extends over 13 amino acids. CDR1 and CDR2 (germline): KGHSH, LQKENI. The V gene end was trimmed by 5 bases and the J gene end by 3 bases; junction bases not matched to a gene: 4.

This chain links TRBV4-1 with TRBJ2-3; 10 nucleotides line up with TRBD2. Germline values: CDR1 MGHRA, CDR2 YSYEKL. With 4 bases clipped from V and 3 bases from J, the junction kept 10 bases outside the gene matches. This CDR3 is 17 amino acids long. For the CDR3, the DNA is TGCGCCAGCAGCCCGGGCCCTAGCGGGAGTGGAACAGATACGCAGTATTTT. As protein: CASSPGPSGSGTDTQYF.

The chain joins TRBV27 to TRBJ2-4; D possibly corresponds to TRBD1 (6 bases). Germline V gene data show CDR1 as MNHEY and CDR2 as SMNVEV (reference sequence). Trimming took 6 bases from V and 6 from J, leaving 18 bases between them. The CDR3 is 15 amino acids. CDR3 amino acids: CASSSLDRSPNIQYF. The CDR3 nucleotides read TGTGCCAGCAGCTCCCTTGACAGGAGCCCAAACATTCAGTACTTC.

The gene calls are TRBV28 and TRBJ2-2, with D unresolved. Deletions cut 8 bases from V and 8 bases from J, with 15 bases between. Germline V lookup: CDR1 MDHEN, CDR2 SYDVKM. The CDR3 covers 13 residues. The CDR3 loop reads CASSDTLRGELFF. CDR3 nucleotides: TGTGCCAGCTCCGACACGCTCAGAGGGGAGCTGTTTTTT.

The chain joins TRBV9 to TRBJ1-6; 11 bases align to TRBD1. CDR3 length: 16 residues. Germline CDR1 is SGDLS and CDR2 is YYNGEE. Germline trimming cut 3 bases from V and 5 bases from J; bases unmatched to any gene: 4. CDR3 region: CASSARDRGDNSPLHF. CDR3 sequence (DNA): TGTGCCAGCAGCGCCCGGGACAGGGGGGATAATTCACCCCTCCACTTT.

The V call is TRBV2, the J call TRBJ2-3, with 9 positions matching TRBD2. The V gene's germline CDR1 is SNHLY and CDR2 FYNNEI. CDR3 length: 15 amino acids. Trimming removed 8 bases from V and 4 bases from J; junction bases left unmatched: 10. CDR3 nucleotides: TGTGCCAGCCGAAAAGGACTAGCGCAGTCAGATACGCAGTATTTT. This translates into CASRKGLAQSDTQYF.

CDR3 DNA: TGTGCCAGCAGCGTAGCGGGAGGAGCAGAGACCCAGTACTTC. This sequence encodes CASSVAGGAETQYF. The V and J genes are TRBV7-3 and TRBJ2-5, with 10 bases that match TRBD2. Unmatched junction bases numbered 4, after V lost 5 bases and J lost 4 bases. The CDR3 is 14 amino acids. Germline V gene data show CDR1 as SGHTA and CDR2 as FQGTGA. The complete variable domain, with remaining parts taken from reference TRBV7-3 and TRBJ2-5, reads GAGVSQTPSNKVTEKGKYVELRCDPISGHTALYWYRQSLGQGPEFLIYFQGTGAADDSGLPNDRFFAVRPEGSVSTLKIQRTERGDSAVYLCASSVAGGAETQYFGPGTRLLVL.

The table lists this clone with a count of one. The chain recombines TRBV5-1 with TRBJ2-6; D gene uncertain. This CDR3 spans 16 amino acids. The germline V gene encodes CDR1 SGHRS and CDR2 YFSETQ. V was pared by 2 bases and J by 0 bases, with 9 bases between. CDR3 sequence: CASSLSLSSGANVLTF. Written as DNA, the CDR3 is TGCGCCAGCAGCTTATCCCTTAGCTCTGGGGCCAACGTCCTGACTTTC.

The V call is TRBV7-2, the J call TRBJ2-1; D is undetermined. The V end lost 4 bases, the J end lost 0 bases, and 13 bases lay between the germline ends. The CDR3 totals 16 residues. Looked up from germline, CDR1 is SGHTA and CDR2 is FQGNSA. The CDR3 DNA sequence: TGTGCCAGCAGCTCCACTACCATGAGCTCCTACAATGAGCAGTTCTTC. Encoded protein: CASSSTTMSSYNEQFF.

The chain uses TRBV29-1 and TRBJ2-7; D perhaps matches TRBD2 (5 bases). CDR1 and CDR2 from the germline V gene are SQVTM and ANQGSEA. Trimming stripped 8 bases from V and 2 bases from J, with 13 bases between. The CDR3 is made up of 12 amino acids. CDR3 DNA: TGCAGCTACTCGGACTCGACCTACGAGCAGTACTTC. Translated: CSYSDSTYEQYF.

CDR3: CASSLYSDIAQYF. CDR3 nucleotide sequence: TGTGCCAGCAGCTTGTATTCCGACATTGCGCAGTATTTT. The chain combines TRBV5-4 with TRBJ2-3; D unresolved. The CDR3 extends over 13 amino acids. The germline CDR1 and CDR2 sequences are SGHNT and YYREEE (reference sequence). Trimming took off 1 base at V and 10 bases at J, with 13 bases between the two ends.

The CDR3 protein is CASSPRQGAAIYGYTF. CDR3 in DNA: TGTGCCAGTAGTCCGCGGCAGGGGGCTGCTATCTATGGCTACACCTTC. V gene TRBV19 combines with J gene TRBJ1-2; 8 nucleotides line up with TRBD1. The length of the CDR3 is 16 residues. Germline CDR1 LNHDA, CDR2 SQIVND (reference sequence). The trim removed 5 bases at V and 4 bases at J, leaving 12 bases unmatched.

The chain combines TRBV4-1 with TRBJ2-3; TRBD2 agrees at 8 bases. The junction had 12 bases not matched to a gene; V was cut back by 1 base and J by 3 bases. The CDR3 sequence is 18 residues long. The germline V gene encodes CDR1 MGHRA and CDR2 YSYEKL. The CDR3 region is CASSQVGTRVSGTDTQYF. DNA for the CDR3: TGCGCCAGCAGCCAAGTAGGGACTAGAGTATCGGGGACAGATACGCAGTATTTT.

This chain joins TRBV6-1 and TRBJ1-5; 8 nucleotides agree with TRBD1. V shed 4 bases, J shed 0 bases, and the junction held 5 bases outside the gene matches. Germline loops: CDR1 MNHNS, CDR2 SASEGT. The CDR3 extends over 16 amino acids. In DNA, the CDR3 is TGTGCCAGCAGTGCCTCAGGGGGCTTTAGCAATCAGCCCCAGCATTTT. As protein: CASSASGGFSNQPQHF.

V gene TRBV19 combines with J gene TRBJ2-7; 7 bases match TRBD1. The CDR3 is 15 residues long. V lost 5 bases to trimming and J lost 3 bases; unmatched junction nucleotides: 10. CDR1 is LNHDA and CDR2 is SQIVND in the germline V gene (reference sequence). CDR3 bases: TGTGCCAGTAGTGGCCGACAGGGTTTGGGCTACGAGCAGTACTTC. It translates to CASSGRQGLGYEQYF.